The present entry profiles one T cell receptor beta chain with its context. Its cognate antigen has yet to be identified. No qualities accompany the bases; no much larger clone lies one base away. The entire isolated RNA was reverse transcribed using the High Capacity cDNA Reverse Transcription Kit, and thus expressed TCRB transcripts were sequenced. Stem cell-like memory T cell samples underwent survey-depth immunoSEQ sequencing, averaging about 1 million total reads per sample. Sorted cells were lysed in RLT buffer and RNA was extracted with DNase-treated RNeasy Micro or Mini kits, depending on cell number. Each cell subset was processed on its own to prevent cross-contamination, while patient and healthy donor samples were processed together. TCRB sequences were amplified from cDNA with the immunoSEQ multiplex PCR, producing 87-bp fragments spanning the CDR3 region. Sequencing of the amplicons was performed on the Illumina HiSeq platform. In the source study's methods: PCR bias was corrected computationally using synthetic template baselines, and reads within Hamming distance 2 were collapsed, with unmergeable singletons discarded. Reads were aligned against IMGT so that V, D and J genes, CDR3 length and insertions or deletions at six rearrangement sites could be assigned. Clonotype counts were normalized to sorted cell number within each subset before computing true diversity and Gini coefficients with the tcR R package. The overlap coefficient, calculated on TCRB nucleotide sequences, was used to quantify repertoire sharing. TCRdb obtained this table from immuneACCESS and retained in-frame rearrangements with V and J assigned. These tables miss some clones; where compared with another copy, unresolved V genes account for less than half of the shortfall, and the remainder is unexplained. That table is the source of V, J and clone size, and D and trimming were worked out from the DNA. In all, the sample holds around 16,000 clones, and about 70% of those were seen once. The ten top clones hold around 0.76% of the sample.

The sample is drawn from a study of beta chain features in type 1 diabetes (dated by TCRdb to the late 2010s). With respect to the entire study: No differences in mean age, gender distribution, total cell number or subset yield were found between patients and healthy donors. Across all samples, 90 million to 130 million sorted cells were examined, and cell number per subset correlated strongly with RNA yield. The study compared the TCRB repertoires of sorted circulating CD4+ T cell subsets in recently diagnosed type 1 diabetes patients with those in matched healthy donors. Regulatory and stem cell-like memory subsets were isolated from only 8 patients and roughly 8 healthy donors, whereas naive and central memory subsets came from all 30 or so donors. The paper as a whole reports these results and caveats: Fewer insertions and more nucleotide deletions at VDJ recombination sites were observed in patients with type 1 diabetes, implying thymic rearrangement abnormalities. Type 1 diabetes patients showed a moderate but significant shortening of TCRB CDR3 length in all four CD4+ subsets. Naive, central memory and regulatory TCRB repertoires appeared to be more alike among patients than among healthy donors. Because cDNA rather than genomic DNA was sequenced, highly expressing activated cells could have been over-represented, although no difference in activation and CD3 levels was found between groups. Shorter templates might have been favored by PCR, but patient and control samples were amplified and corrected together, so both groups would have been affected equally by any skew. Because small numbers of individuals were included in the HLA sub-analyses, any influence of HLA type on TCRB rearrangement was left unresolved.

Trimmed from V: 8 bases; trimmed from J: 6 bases; junction bases lacking a gene match: 12. Measured from the cysteine to the phenylalanine, the CDR3 is 17 residues long. Only the CDR3 DNA is retained, 51 bases long and in frame from the first base. As encoded in the germline V gene, CDR1 is SGHTA while CDR2 is FQGNSA. A single peripheral blood draw of around 120 mL on average was collected from each donor into heparinised tubes. A BD FACSAria II and a panel including CD45RO, CCR7, CD25, CD127, CD95 and CD27 were used to sort naive, central memory, regulatory and stem cell-like memory CD4+ T cells. A purity above 98% was achieved for all sorted populations. Right away, PBMCs were isolated by Lymphoprep density gradient centrifugation and were stained directly, with no culture step. Samples were stained and sorted in pairs, with one healthy donor and one patient per experiment, so that batch effects were minimized.

What was sequenced was stem cell memory CD4+ T cells from blood. Interpreted using the paper, the cell subset or site label stands for: stem cell-like memory CD4+ T cells. The receptor was derived from a man between 25 and 39 years old with type 1 diabetes. The chain was built from TRBV7-2 and TRBJ2-3; TRBD2 fits 15 bases in the junction. The CDR3: CASSGTSGGPILDTQYF. The DNA sequence follows: TGTGCCAGCTCCGGGACTAGCGGGGGGCCAATCTTGGATACGCAGTATTTT.